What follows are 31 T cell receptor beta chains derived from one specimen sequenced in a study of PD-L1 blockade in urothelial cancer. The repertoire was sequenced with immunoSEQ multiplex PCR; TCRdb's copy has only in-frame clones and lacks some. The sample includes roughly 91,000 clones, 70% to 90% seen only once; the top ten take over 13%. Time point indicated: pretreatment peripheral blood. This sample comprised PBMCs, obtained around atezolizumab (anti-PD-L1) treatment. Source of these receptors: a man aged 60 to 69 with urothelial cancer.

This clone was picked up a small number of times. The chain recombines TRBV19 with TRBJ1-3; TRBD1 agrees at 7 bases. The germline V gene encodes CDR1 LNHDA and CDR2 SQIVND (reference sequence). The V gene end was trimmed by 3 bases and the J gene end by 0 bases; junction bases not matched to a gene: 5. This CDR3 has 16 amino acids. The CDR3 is CASSIPRQGSGNTIYF. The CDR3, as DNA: TGTGCCAGTAGTATCCCGCGACAGGGCTCTGGAAACACCATATATTTT.

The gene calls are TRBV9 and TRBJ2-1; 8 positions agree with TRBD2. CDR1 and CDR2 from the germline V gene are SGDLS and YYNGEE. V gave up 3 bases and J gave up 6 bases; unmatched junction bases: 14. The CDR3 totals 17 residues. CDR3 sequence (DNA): TGTGCCAGCAGCGGACCCTTGGGGGCGGGGGGTGGCAATGAGCAGTTCTTC. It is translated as CASSGPLGAGGGNEQFF.

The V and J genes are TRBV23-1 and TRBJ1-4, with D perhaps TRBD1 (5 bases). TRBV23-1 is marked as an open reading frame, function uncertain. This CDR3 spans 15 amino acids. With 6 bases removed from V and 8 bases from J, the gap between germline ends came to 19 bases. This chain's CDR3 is CASSPENGASEKLFF. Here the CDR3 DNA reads TGCGCCAGCAGCCCTGAAAATGGGGCGAGCGAAAAACTGTTTTTT.

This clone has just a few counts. In nucleotides, the CDR3 is TGTGCCAGCAGTTCTAGACAGGGGGGGGACACCTTC. It yields the protein CASSSRQGGDTF. The chain recombines TRBV6-5 with TRBJ1-2; TRBD1 agrees at 9 bases. J gave up 12 bases and V 4 bases, and 6 bases lay outside the gene matches. Germline V gene lookup returns CDR1 MNHEY and CDR2 SVGAGI. The CDR3 runs 12 residues.

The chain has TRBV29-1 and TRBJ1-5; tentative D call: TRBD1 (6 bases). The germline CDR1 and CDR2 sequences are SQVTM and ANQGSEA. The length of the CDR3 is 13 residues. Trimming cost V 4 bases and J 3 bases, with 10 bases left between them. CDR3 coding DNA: TGCAGCGTTGGAGGGGGTGCCAATCAGCCCCAGCATTTT. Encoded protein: CSVGGGANQPQHF.

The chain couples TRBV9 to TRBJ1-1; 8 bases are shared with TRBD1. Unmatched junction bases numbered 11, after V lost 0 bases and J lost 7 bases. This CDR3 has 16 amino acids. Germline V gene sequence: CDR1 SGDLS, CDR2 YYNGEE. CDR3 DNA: TGTGCCAGCAGCGTAGATCCCAGGGGGCTGTTGGATGAAGCTTTCTTT. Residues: CASSVDPRGLLDEAFF.

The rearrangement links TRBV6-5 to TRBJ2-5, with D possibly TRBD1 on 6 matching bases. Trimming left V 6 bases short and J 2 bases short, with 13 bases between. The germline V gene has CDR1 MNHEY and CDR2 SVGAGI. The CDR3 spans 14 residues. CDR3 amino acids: CASSTNRAQETQYF. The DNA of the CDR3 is TGTGCCAGCAGCACTAACAGGGCTCAAGAGACCCAGTACTTC.

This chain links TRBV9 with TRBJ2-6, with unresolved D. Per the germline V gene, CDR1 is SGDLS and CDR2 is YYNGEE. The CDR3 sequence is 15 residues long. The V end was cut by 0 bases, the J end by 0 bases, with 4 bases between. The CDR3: CASSVGSSGANVLTF. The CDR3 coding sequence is TGTGCCAGCAGCGTAGGGAGCTCTGGGGCCAACGTCCTGACTTTC.

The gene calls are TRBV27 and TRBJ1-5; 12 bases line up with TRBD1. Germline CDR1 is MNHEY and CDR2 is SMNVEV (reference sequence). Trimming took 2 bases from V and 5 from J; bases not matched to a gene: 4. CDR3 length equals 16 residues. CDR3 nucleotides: TGTGCCAGCAGTTTAGTCGGGACAGGGGGCTATCAGCCCCAGCATTTT. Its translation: CASSLVGTGGYQPQHF.

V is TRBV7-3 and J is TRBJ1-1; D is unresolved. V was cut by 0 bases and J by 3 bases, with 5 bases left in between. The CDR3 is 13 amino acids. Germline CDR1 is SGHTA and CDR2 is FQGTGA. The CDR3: CASSLTSYTEAFF. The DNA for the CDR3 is TGTGCCAGCAGCTTAACTAGCTACACTGAAGCTTTCTTT.

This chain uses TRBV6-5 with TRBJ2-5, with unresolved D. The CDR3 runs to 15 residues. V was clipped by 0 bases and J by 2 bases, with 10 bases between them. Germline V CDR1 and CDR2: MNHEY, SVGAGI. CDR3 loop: CASSYSWPGQETQYF. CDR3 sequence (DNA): TGTGCCAGCAGTTACTCCTGGCCGGGTCAAGAGACCCAGTACTTC.

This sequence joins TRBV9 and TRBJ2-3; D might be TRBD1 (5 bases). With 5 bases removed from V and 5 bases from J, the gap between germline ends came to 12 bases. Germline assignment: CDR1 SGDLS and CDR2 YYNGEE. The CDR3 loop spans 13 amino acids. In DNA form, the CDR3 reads TGTGCCAGCAGGAAGGTTGACAGAGATACGCAGTATTTT. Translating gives CASRKVDRDTQYF.

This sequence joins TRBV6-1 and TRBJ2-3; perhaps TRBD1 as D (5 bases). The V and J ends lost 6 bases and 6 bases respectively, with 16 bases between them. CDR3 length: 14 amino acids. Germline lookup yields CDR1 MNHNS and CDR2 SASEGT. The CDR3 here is CASSVETVTDTQYF. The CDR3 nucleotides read TGTGCCAGCAGCGTAGAGACAGTAACGGATACGCAGTATTTT.

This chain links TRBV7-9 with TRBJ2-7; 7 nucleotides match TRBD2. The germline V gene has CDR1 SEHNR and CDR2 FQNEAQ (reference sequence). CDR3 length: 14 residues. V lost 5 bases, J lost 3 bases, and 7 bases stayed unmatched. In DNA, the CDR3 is TGTGCCAGCAGCAGGGCTGGGGGGGTCTACGAGCAGTACTTC. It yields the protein CASSRAGGVYEQYF.

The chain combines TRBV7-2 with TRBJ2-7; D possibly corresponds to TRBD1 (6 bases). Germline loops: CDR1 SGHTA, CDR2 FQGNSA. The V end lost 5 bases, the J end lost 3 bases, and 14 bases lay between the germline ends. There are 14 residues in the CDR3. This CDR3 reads CASSQGPIGYEQYF. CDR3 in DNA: TGTGCCAGCAGCCAGGGGCCAATAGGCTACGAGCAGTACTTC.

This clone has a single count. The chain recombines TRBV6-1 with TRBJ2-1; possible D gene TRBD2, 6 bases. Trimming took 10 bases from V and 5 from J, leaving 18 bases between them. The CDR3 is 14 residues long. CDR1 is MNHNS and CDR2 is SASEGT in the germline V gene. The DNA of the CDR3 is TGTGCCACCGTTGGGGGACTCTGGCACAATGAGCAGTTCTTC. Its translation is CATVGGLWHNEQFF.

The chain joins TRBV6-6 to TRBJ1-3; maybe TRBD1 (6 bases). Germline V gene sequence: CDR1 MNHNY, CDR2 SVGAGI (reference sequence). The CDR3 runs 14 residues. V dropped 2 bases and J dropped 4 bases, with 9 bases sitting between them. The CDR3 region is CASSYPDRGNTIYF. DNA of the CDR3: TGTGCCAGCAGTTACCCGGACAGAGGAAACACCATATATTTT.

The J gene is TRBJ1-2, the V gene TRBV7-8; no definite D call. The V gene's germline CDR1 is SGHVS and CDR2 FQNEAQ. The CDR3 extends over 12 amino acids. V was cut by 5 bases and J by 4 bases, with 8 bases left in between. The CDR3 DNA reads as TGTGCCAGCAGCCAACTATCCTATGGCTACACCTTC. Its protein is CASSQLSYGYTF.

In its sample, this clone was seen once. The CDR3 DNA reads as TGTGCCTCGGAGACTAGCGGGACCCCAGGAGAGACCCAGTACTTC. This translates into CASETSGTPGETQYF. V and J are TRBV30 and TRBJ2-5, with 11 bases fitting TRBD2. The germline V gene has CDR1 GTSNPN and CDR2 SVGIG (reference sequence). Trimming took 7 bases from V and 4 from J; bases not matched to a gene: 11. The CDR3 runs 15 residues.

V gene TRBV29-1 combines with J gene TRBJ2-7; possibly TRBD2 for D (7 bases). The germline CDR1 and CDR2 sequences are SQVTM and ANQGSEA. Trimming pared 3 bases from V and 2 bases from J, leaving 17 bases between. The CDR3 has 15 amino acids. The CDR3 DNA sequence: TGCAGCGTTGACTCCCCACAGGGAGGGACCTACGAGCAGTACTTC. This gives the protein CSVDSPQGGTYEQYF.

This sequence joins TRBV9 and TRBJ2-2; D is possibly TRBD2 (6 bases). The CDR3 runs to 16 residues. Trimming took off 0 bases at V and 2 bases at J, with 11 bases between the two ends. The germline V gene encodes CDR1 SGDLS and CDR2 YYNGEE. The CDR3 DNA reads TGTGCCAGCAGCGTAGGCGGGACTGATAACACCGGGGAGCTGTTTTTT. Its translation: CASSVGGTDNTGELFF.

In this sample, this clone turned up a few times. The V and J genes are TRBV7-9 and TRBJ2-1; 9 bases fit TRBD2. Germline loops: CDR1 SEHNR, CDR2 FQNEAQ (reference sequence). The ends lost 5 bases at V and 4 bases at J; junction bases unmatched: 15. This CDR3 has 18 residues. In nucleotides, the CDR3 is TGTGCCAGCAGCCGAGGGCGGGAGGGCTTCTCTAGATACAATGAGCAGTTCTTC. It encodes CASSRGREGFSRYNEQFF.

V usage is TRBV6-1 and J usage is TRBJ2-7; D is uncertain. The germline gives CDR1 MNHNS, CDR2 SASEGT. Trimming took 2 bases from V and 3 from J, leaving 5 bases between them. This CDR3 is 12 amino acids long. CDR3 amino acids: CASSENGYEQYF. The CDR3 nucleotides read TGTGCCAGCAGTGAAAACGGCTACGAGCAGTACTTC.

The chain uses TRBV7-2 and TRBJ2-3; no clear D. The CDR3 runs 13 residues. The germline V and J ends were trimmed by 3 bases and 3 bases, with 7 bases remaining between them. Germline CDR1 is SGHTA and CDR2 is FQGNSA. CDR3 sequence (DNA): TGTGCCAGCAGCTTCACTGGTACAGATACGCAGTATTTT. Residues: CASSFTGTDTQYF.

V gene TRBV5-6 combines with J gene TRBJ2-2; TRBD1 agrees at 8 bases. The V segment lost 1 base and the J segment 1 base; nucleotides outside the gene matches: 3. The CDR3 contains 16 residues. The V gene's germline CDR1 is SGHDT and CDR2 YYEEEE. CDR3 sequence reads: CASSLIGTGNTGELFF. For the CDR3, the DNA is TGTGCCAGCAGCTTGATCGGGACAGGGAACACCGGGGAGCTGTTTTTT. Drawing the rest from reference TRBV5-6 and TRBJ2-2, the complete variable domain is DAGVTQSPTHLIKTRGQQVTLRCSPKSGHDTVSWYQQALGQGPQFIFQYYEEEERQRGNFPDRFSGHQFPNYSSELNVNALLLGDSALYLCASSLIGTGNTGELFFGEGSRLTVL.

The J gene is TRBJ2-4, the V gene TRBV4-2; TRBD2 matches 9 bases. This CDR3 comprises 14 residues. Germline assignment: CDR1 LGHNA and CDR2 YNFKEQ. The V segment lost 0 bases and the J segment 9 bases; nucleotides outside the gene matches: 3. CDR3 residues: CASSQDSGSGIQYF. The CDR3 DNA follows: TGTGCCAGCAGCCAAGATAGCGGGAGTGGCATTCAGTACTTC.

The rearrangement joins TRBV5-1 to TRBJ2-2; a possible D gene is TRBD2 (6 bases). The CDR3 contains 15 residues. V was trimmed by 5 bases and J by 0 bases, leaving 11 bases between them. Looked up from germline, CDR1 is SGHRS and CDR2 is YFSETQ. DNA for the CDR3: TGCGCCAGCAGAGAAGCGGGTTCGAACACCGGGGAGCTGTTTTTT. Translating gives CASREAGSNTGELFF.

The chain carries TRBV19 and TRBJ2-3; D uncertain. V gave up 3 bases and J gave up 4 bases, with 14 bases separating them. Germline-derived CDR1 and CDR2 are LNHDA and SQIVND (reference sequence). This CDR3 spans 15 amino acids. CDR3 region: CASSISSASSDTQYF. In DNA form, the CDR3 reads TGTGCCAGTAGTATCTCCAGCGCATCCTCAGATACGCAGTATTTT.

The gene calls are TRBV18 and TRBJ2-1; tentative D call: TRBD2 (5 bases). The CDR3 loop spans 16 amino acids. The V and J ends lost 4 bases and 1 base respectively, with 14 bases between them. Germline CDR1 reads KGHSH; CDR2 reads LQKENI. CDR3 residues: CASSLPPGRSYNEQFF. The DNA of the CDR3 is TGTGCCAGCTCACTACCGCCGGGAAGGTCCTACAATGAGCAGTTCTTC.

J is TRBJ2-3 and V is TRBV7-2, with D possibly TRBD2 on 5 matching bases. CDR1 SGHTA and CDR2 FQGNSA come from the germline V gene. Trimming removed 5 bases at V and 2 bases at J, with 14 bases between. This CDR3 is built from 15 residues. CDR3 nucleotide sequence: TGTGCCAGCAGCCGTCTAGCACTCCCCACAGATACGCAGTATTTT. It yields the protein CASSRLALPTDTQYF.

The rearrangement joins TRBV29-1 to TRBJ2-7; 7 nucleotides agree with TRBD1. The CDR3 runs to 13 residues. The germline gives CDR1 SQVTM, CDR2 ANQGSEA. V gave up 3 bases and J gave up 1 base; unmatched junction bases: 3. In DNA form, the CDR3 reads TGCAGCGTTGAGGCGACAGGGTCCTACGAGCAGTACTTC. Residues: CSVEATGSYEQYF.